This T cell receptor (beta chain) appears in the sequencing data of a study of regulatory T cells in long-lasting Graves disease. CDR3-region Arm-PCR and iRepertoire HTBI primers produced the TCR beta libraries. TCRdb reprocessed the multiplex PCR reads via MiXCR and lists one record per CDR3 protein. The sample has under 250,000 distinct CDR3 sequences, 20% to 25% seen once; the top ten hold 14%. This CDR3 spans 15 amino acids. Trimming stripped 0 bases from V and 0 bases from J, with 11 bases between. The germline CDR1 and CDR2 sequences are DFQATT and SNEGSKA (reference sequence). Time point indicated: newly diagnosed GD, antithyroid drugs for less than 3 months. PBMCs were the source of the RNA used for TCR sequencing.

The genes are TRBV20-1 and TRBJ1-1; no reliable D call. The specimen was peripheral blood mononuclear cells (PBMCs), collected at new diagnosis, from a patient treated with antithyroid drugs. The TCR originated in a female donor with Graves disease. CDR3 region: CSARDGGRMNTEAFF. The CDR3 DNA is TGCAGTGCTAGAGATGGTGGGAGAATGAACACTGAAGCTTTCTTT.